The 27 T cell receptor beta chains listed next were all sequenced from one sample in a study of T cell repertoires in cytomegalovirus infection. TCRdb re-called the reads with MiXCR, one entry per CDR3 protein. This table holds about 770,000 distinct CDR3 sequences, around 29% found once. Their antigen targets remain unknown. The source material was cultured CD8+ T cells from PBMCs, sampled from culture after CMV antigen stimulation. The receptors were gathered from a human donor in good health (CMV status not recorded). Some clones in this sample may be carry-over from other donors' samples.

The V and J genes are TRBV6-1 and TRBJ2-7; no firm D call. The CDR3 spans 12 residues. Germline V gene sequence: CDR1 MNHNS, CDR2 SASEGT. Trimming left V 4 bases short and J 0 bases short, with 4 bases between. The CDR3 DNA is TGTGCCAGCAGTGCCCGCTCCTACGAGCAGTACGTC. It specifies CASSARSYEQYV.

The chain combines TRBV27 with TRBJ2-7; perhaps TRBD1 as D (5 bases). Germline loops: CDR1 MNHEY, CDR2 SMNVEV (reference sequence). Trimming removed 5 bases from V and 2 bases from J, with 10 bases in between. The CDR3 spans 13 residues. CDR3: CASSGHGTYEQYV. CDR3 coding DNA: TGTGCCAGCAGTGGACATGGAACCTACGAGCAGTACGTC.

This clonotype occurred many times. V and J are TRBV7-8 and TRBJ2-7; the D gene could be TRBD1 or TRBD2 (7 bases each). The CDR3 contains 15 residues. The germline V gene encodes CDR1 SGHVS and CDR2 FQNEAQ. Trimming took 8 bases from V and 0 from J, leaving 17 bases between them. CDR3 sequence (DNA): TGTGCCAGCGCCTTAGGGAGGGGGCCCTCCTACGAGCAGTACGTC. It yields the protein CASALGRGPSYEQYV.

This clonotype was seen ten or more times. This chain uses TRBV7-2 with TRBJ2-3, with 11 positions matching TRBD2. The CDR3 covers 17 residues. In germline, CDR1 is SGHTA, CDR2 FQGNSA. Germline trimming cut 1 base from V and 1 base from J; bases unmatched to any gene: 4. As DNA, the CDR3 is TGTGCCAGCAGCTTAGTCCTAGCGGGGGGAGGCACAGATACGCAGTATTTT. This sequence encodes CASSLVLAGGGTDTQYF.

A word on this clonotype: This clone may be a read error of a much larger clone one base away. The chain couples TRBV7-6 to TRBJ2-1; 10 nucleotides align to TRBD2. There are 14 residues in the CDR3. Germline assignment: CDR1 SGHVS and CDR2 FNYEAQ. DNA of the CDR3: TGTGCCAGCAGCCAGCGGGGGGGCCAGGATGAGCAGTGCTTC. Its protein is CASSQRGGQDEQCF.

The gene calls are TRBV28 and TRBJ1-4; TRBD1 aligns across 7 bases. Trimming cost V 3 bases and J 7 bases; bases outside gene matches: 5. Germline V CDR1 and CDR2: MDHEN, SYDVKM. This CDR3 has 14 residues. CDR3 DNA: TGTGCCAGCAGTTTCAAGGGGGCGGGTGAAAAACTGTTTTTT. Its translation is CASSFKGAGEKLFF. The full variable domain, in which reference TRBV28 and TRBJ1-4 provide the parts outside the CDR3, is DVKVTQSSRYLVKRTGEKVFLECVQDMDHENMFWYRQDPGLGLRLIYFSYDVKMKEKGDIPEGYSVSREKKERFSLILESASTNQTSMYLCASSFKGAGEKLFFGSGTQLSVL.

The table lists this clonotype with a few counts. This chain links TRBV12-3 or TRBV12-4 with TRBJ1-1, with 7 bases that match TRBD1. Unmatched junction bases numbered 2, after V lost 6 bases and J lost 1 base. The CDR3 has 13 amino acids. CDR3 sequence: CASRQGRNTEAFF. CDR3 bases: TGTGCCAGCAGACAGGGGCGGAACACTGAAGCTTTCTTT.

This clonotype was seen a handful of times. This CDR3 reads CASSLAHSGGPSYNEQFF. The CDR3 nucleotides read TGTGCCAGCAGCTTAGCGCATTCTGGGGGCCCTTCCTACAATGAGCAGTTCTTC. V gene TRBV7-8 combines with J gene TRBJ2-1; D is perhaps TRBD1 (6 bases). The CDR3 loop spans 18 amino acids. The germline CDR1 and CDR2 sequences are SGHVS and FQNEAQ. The V end lost 0 bases, the J end lost 1 base, and 16 bases lay between the germline ends.

This clonotype came up a few times. The V call is TRBV7-2, the J call TRBJ2-2, with no clear D. Deletions cut 5 bases from V and 5 bases from J, with 9 bases between. The CDR3 sequence is 13 residues long. Germline lookup yields CDR1 SGHTA and CDR2 FQGNSA. CDR3 nucleotides: TGTGCCAGCAGCCCCTTCAAGACCGGGGAGCTGTTTTTT. Translating gives CASSPFKTGELFF. The full variable domain, with the rest looked up from reference TRBV7-2 and TRBJ2-2, is GAGVSQSPSNKVTEKGKDVELRCDPISGHTALYWYRQSLGQGLEFLIYFQGNSAPDKSGLPSDRFSAERTGGSVSTLTIQRTQQEDSAVYLCASSPFKTGELFFGEGSRLTVL.

The rearrangement uses TRBV28 and TRBJ2-1; D unresolved. CDR1 and CDR2 from the germline V gene are MDHEN and SYDVKM. The CDR3 has 15 residues. Trimming removed 5 bases at V and 0 bases at J, with 11 bases between. The CDR3 loop reads CASSLRVASYNEQFF. DNA of the CDR3: TGTGCCAGCAGTCTTCGGGTTGCCTCCTACAATGAGCAGTTCTTC.

The sample holds a few counts of this clonotype. The chain combines TRBV27 with TRBJ2-3; possible D gene TRBD2, 6 bases. This CDR3 has 15 amino acids. The germline gives CDR1 MNHEY, CDR2 SMNVEV (reference sequence). With 6 bases removed from V and 5 bases from J, the gap between germline ends came to 18 bases. The CDR3 region has the DNA TGTGCCAGCAGGGTAGCGGTAGGATTGGGAGATACGCAGTATTTT. Amino acids: CASRVAVGLGDTQYF.

This clonotype has just a few counts. This chain joins TRBV2 and TRBJ2-1, with D unclear. V dropped 8 bases and J dropped 7 bases, with 15 bases sitting between them. CDR1 SNHLY and CDR2 FYNNEI come from the germline V gene. This CDR3 region has 13 residues. The CDR3 region is CASCVGIGNEQFF. CDR3 coding DNA: TGTGCCAGCTGCGTGGGGATTGGGAATGAGCAGTTCTTC.

This clonotype was picked up a small number of times. The rearrangement links TRBV6-2 or TRBV6-3 to TRBJ2-2; 8 nucleotides agree with TRBD1. V lost 6 bases, J lost 7 bases, and 10 bases stayed unmatched. Germline V gene data show CDR1 as MNHEY and CDR2 as SVGEGT. The CDR3 has 15 residues. CDR3 loop: CASSLRQGANGELFF. The DNA of the CDR3 is TGTGCCAGCAGCCTACGCCAGGGGGCTAACGGGGAGCTGTTTTTT.

The chain recombines TRBV6-8 with TRBJ2-4; 7 bases fit TRBD2. With V trimmed by 0 bases and J by 8 bases, 13 bases remained unmatched. Germline V lookup: CDR1 MNHGY, CDR2 SAAAGT. CDR3 length equals 17 residues. The chain's CDR3 is CASSYSMGLIRGDIQYF. CDR3 in DNA: TGTGCCAGCAGTTACTCTATGGGACTAATTAGAGGAGACATTCAGTACTTC.

This clonotype was observed many times. The chain recombines TRBV6-1 with TRBJ2-2; perhaps TRBD1 as D (5 bases). The CDR3 sequence is 18 residues long. With 2 bases removed from V and 0 bases from J, the gap between germline ends came to 16 bases. Germline CDR1 and CDR2: MNHNS and SASEGT. The CDR3 sequence: CASSESGRVGPNTGELFF. The CDR3 DNA is TGTGCCAGCAGTGAATCGGGCAGGGTGGGCCCGAACACCGGGGAGCTGTTTTTT.

For this clonotype: This may be a read error: a much more frequent sequence differs by one nucleotide. V is TRBV6-1 and J is TRBJ1-2; D ambiguous. This CDR3 has 12 amino acids. CDR1 is MNHNS and CDR2 is SASEGT in the germline V gene. V was cut by 5 bases and J by 5 bases, with 9 bases left in between. The CDR3 region is CASSSLGYGYTF. The DNA for the CDR3 is TGTGCCAGCAGTTCCCTAGGGTATGGCTACACCTTC.

This clonotype was picked up many times. This rearrangement joins TRBV7-2 to TRBJ2-5; TRBD1 or TRBD2 may be the D gene (5 bases each). V shed 5 bases and J shed 4 bases, with 17 bases lying between them. The CDR3 runs to 15 residues. The germline V gene has CDR1 SGHTA and CDR2 FQGNSA. CDR3 region: CASSPTRAQGETQYF. In nucleotides, the CDR3 is TGTGCCAGCAGCCCCACTAGGGCCCAGGGAGAGACCCAGTACTTC.

The rearrangement uses TRBV7-9 and TRBJ2-1; D perhaps matches TRBD1 (5 bases). Germline assignment: CDR1 SEHNR and CDR2 FQNEAQ (reference sequence). The CDR3 is 16 residues long. Trimming removed 5 bases from V and 4 bases from J, with 18 bases in between. The CDR3 bases are TGTGCCAGCAGCCCCCGGCTGAACAGGATTTACAATGAGCAGTTCTTC. Protein product: CASSPRLNRIYNEQFF.

V gene TRBV19 combines with J gene TRBJ2-7, with D maybe TRBD2 (6 bases). In germline, CDR1 is LNHDA, CDR2 SQIVND (reference sequence). The CDR3 contains 13 residues. V was shortened by 5 bases and J by 0 bases, with 8 bases between the two germline ends. The DNA of the CDR3 is TGTGCCAGTAGTGCGGGACCCTCCTACGAGCAGTACTTC. The encoded protein is CASSAGPSYEQYF.

This clonotype occurred a few times. This sequence joins TRBV7-9 and TRBJ2-1; 7 nucleotides match TRBD2. Germline values: CDR1 SEHNR, CDR2 FQNEAQ (reference sequence). V shed 2 bases and J 1 base; nucleotides not matched to a gene: 11. The CDR3 runs to 18 residues. CDR3 sequence reads: CASSLKGGTGGSYNEQFF. CDR3 coding DNA: TGTGCCAGCAGCTTAAAGGGTGGGACGGGGGGTTCCTACAATGAGCAGTTCTTC.

This clonotype was found a few times. The chain links TRBV2 to TRBJ2-3; 12 bases agree with TRBD2. The CDR3 runs 16 residues. Germline loops: CDR1 SNHLY, CDR2 FYNNEI. J lost 2 bases, V lost 5 bases, and 5 bases had no gene match. This chain's CDR3 is CASSKTSGGVTDTQYF. CDR3 DNA sequence: TGTGCCAGCAGTAAGACTAGCGGGGGAGTCACAGATACGCAGTATTTT. Looking up the rest from reference TRBV2 and TRBJ2-3 gives the full variable domain: EPEVTQTPSHQVTQMGQEVILRCVPISNHLYFYWYRQILGQKVEFLVSFYNNEISEKSEIFDDQFSVERPDGSNFTLKIRSTKLEDSAMYFCASSKTSGGVTDTQYFGPGTRLTVL.

This clonotype turned up a few times. The V and J genes are TRBV24-1 and TRBJ2-3; 7 bases line up with TRBD1. Germline V lookup: CDR1 KGHDR, CDR2 SFDVKD. The CDR3 consists of 20 residues. The V and J ends lost 3 bases and 2 bases, in that order; junction bases with no gene match: 19. CDR3 sequence: CATSDPRSARTGVATDTQYF. The DNA of the CDR3 is TGTGCCACCAGTGATCCTCGCTCTGCTCGAACAGGGGTCGCCACAGATACGCAGTATTTT.

This clonotype came up many times. V is TRBV7-9 and J is TRBJ2-1; no reliable D call. The CDR3 totals 14 residues. CDR1 SEHNR and CDR2 FQNEAQ come from the germline V gene (reference sequence). The germline V and J ends were trimmed by 1 base and 9 bases, with 13 bases remaining between them. The CDR3 sequence: CASSLVGSRGEQFF. The CDR3 DNA follows: TGTGCCAGCAGCTTAGTAGGGTCTAGAGGTGAGCAGTTCTTC.

This clonotype was counted many times. V is TRBV7-6 and J is TRBJ2-2; D remains ambiguous. The germline V and J ends were trimmed by 4 bases and 5 bases, with 8 bases remaining between them. Germline V gene lookup returns CDR1 SGHVS and CDR2 FNYEAQ. This CDR3 comprises 13 residues. CDR3 loop: CASSSKGTGELFF. As DNA, the CDR3 is TGTGCCAGCAGCTCAAAGGGAACCGGGGAGCTGTTTTTT.

There are many counts of this clonotype. The chain recombines TRBV6-1 with TRBJ1-1; D is possibly TRBD1 (5 bases). The germline V gene has CDR1 MNHNS and CDR2 SASEGT. CDR3 length: 13 amino acids. The V and J ends lost 2 bases and 1 base respectively, with 5 bases between them. CDR3 nucleotide sequence: TGTGCCAGCAGTGAAAGGGGGAACACTGAAGCTTTCTTT. It specifies CASSERGNTEAFF.

This clonotype has more than one count but fewer than ten. The V gene is TRBV6-6, the J gene TRBJ2-7; 10 bases line up with TRBD2. CDR3 length equals 15 residues. Trimming took 5 bases from V and 0 from J; bases not matched to a gene: 4. Germline V gene sequence: CDR1 MNHNY, CDR2 SVGAGI (reference sequence). In nucleotides, the CDR3 is TGTGCCAGCAGTCTAGCGGGGGTGACCTCCTACGAGCAGTACGTC. Its protein product is CASSLAGVTSYEQYV.

V is TRBV6-1 and J is TRBJ1-4; D is undetermined. This CDR3 contains 15 residues. Germline CDR1 is MNHNS and CDR2 is SASEGT. Trimming pared 2 bases from V and 3 bases from J, leaving 10 bases between. CDR3 sequence reads: CASSEYVGSNEKLFF. For the CDR3, the DNA is TGTGCCAGCAGTGAATACGTCGGGTCTAATGAAAAACTGTTTTTT.